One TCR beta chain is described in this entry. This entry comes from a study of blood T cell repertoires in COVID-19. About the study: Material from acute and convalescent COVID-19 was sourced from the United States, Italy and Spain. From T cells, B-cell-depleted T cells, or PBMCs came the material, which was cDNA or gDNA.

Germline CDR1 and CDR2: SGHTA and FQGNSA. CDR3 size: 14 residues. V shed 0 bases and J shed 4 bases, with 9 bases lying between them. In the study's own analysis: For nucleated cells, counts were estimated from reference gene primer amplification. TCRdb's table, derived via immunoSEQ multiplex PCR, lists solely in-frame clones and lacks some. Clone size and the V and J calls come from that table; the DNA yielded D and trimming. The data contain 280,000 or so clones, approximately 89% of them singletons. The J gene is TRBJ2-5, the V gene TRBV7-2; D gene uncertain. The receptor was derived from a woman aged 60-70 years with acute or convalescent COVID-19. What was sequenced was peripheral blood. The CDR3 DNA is TGTGCCAGCAGCTTAGCGGCCAGGCCAGAGACCCAGTACTTC. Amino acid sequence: CASSLAARPETQYF.